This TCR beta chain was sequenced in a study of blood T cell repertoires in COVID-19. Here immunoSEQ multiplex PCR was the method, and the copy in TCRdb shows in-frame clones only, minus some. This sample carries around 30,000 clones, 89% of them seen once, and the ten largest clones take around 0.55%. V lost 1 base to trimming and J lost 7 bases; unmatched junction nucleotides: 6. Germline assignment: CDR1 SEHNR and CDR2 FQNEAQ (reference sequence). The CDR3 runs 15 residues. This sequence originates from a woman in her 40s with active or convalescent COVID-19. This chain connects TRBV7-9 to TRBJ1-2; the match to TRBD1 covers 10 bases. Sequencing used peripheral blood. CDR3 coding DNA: TGTGCCAGCAGCTTAGGACAGGGGGCTAGCGGTGGCTACACCTTC. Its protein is CASSLGQGASGGYTF. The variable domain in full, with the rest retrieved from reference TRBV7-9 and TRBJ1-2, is DTGVSQNPRHKITKRGQNVTFRCDPISEHNRLYWYRQTLGQGPEFLTYFQNEAQLEKSRLLSDRFSAERPKGSFSTLEIQRTEQGDSAMYLCASSLGQGASGGYTFGSGTRLTVV.